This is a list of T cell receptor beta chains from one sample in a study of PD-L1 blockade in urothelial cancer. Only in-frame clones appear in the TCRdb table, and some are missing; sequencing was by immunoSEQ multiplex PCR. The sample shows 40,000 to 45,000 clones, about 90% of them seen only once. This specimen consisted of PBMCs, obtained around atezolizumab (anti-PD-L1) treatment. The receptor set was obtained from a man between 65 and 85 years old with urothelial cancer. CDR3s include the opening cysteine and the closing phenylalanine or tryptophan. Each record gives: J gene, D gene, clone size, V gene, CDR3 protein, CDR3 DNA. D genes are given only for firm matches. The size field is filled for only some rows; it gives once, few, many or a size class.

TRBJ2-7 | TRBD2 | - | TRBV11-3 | CATHLPLAGVNYEQYF | TGTGCCACACACCTACCACTAGCGGGAGTCAACTACGAGCAGTACTTC
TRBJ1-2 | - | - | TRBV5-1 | CASSPSTGIYGYTF | TGCGCCAGCAGCCCAAGTACAGGGATCTATGGCTACACCTTC
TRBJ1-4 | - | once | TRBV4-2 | CASSGPVGSYEKLFF | TGTGCCAGCAGCGGTCCCGTAGGGAGTTATGAAAAACTGTTTTTT
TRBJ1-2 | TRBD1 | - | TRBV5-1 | CASSTGQGYNYGYTF | TGCGCCAGCAGCACGGGACAGGGTTATAACTATGGCTACACCTTC
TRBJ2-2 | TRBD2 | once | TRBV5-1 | CASKTSGLPNTGELFF | TGCGCCAGTAAAACTAGCGGGCTACCAAACACCGGGGAGCTGTTTTTT
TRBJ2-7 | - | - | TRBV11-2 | CASSPPRGTPNYEQYF | TGTGCCAGCAGCCCTCCTCGCGGGACCCCCAACTACGAGCAGTACTTC
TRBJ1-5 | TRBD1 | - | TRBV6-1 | CASSSMTGNQPQHF | TGTGCCAGCAGTTCTATGACAGGGAATCAGCCCCAGCATTTT
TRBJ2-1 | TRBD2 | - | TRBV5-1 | CASRSLAGDRNEQFF | TGCGCCAGCCGGAGTCTAGCGGGAGATCGGAATGAGCAGTTCTTC
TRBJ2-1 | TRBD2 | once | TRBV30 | CAWSATGLAGVGQFF | TGTGCCTGGAGTGCGACGGGACTAGCGGGAGTGGGGCAGTTCTTC
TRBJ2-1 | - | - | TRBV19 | CASKRSSGNEQFF | TGTGCCAGTAAAAGGAGTAGCGGCAATGAGCAGTTCTTC
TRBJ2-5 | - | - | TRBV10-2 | CASSVTEETQYF | TGCGCCAGCAGTGTGACGGAGGAGACCCAGTACTTC
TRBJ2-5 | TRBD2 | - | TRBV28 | CASNPFRRGGETQYF | TGTGCCAGCAACCCCTTTAGGAGGGGAGGGGAGACCCAGTACTTC
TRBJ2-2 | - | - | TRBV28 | CASSLFHSGSGELFF | TGTGCCAGCAGTTTATTCCACTCCGGGAGTGGGGAGCTGTTTTTT
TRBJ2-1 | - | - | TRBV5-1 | CASSLGGQSEQFF | TGCGCCAGCAGCTTGGGGGGACAAAGTGAGCAGTTCTTC
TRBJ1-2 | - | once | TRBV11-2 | CASALIPGHNYGYTF | TGTGCCAGCGCCCTTATCCCGGGACATAACTATGGTTACACCTTC
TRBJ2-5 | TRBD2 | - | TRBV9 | CASSVRGEGLETQYF | TGTGCCAGCAGCGTTCGTGGGGAGGGGTTGGAGACCCAGTACTTC
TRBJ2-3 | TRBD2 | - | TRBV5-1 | CASSFRGLAGGRPDTQYF | TGCGCCAGCAGCTTCAGGGGACTAGCGGGAGGTCGGCCAGATACGCAGTATTTT
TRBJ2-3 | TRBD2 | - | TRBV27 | CASSLSPSGSIADTQYF | TGTGCCAGCAGTTTATCTCCCAGCGGGAGCATCGCAGATACGCAGTATTTT
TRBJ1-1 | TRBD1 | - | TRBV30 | CAWSRTGYMNTEAFF | TGTGCCTGGAGTCGGACAGGCTACATGAACACTGAAGCTTTCTTT
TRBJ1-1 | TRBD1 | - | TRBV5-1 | CASSLTGTGNTEAFF | TGCGCCAGCAGCTTGACGGGGACAGGGAACACTGAAGCTTTCTTT
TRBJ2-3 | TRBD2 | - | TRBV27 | CASSFIAGGPDTQYF | TGTGCCAGCAGTTTTATAGCGGGAGGGCCGGATACGCAGTATTTT
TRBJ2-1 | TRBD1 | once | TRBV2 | CASSGGQGARNEQFF | TGTGCCAGCAGTGGGGGACAGGGGGCGCGGAATGAGCAGTTCTTC
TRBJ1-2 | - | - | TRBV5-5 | CASSFFTDNPYGYTF | TGTGCCAGCAGCTTCTTCACAGATAATCCCTATGGCTACACCTTC
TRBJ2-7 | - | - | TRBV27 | CASSSSPQGRYEQYF | TGTGCCAGCAGTTCCTCACCCCAGGGTCGGTACGAGCAGTACTTC
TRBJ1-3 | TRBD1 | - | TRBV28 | CASRDRTDSGNTIYF | TGTGCCAGCAGGGACAGGACAGATTCTGGAAACACCATATATTTT
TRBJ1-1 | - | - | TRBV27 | CASRQQGENTEAFF | TGTGCCAGCAGGCAACAGGGAGAGAACACTGAAGCTTTCTTT
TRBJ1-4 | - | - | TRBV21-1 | CASSARTGTGVSCTNEKLFF | TGTGCCAGCAGCGCACGTACCGGGACAGGGGTCAGTTGCACTAATGAAAAACTGTTTTTT
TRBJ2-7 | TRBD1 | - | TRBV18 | CASSPTGTGYEQYF | TGTGCCAGCTCACCCACCGGGACAGGCTACGAGCAGTACTTC
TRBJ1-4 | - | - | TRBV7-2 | CASSAGGNDEKLFF | TGTGCCAGCAGCGCGGGCGGGAATGATGAAAAACTGTTTTTT
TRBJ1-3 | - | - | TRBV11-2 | CASSLDTRNTIYF | TGTGCCAGCAGCTTGGACACGAGAAACACCATATATTTT
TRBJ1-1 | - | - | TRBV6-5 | CASSQGLLNTEAFF | TGTGCCAGCAGTCAGGGACTCTTGAACACTGAAGCTTTCTTT
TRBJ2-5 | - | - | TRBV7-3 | CASSRVGGGETQYF | TGTGCCAGCAGCCGCGTGGGGGGTGGGGAGACCCAGTACTTC
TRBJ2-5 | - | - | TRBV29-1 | CSVEGTGLGETQYF | TGCAGCGTTGAGGGAACAGGCCTAGGAGAGACCCAGTACTTC
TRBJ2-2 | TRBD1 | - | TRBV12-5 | CASGPGGANTGELFF | TGTGCTAGTGGCCCAGGGGGCGCAAACACCGGGGAGCTGTTTTTT
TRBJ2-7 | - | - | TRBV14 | CASSQEARAGEQYF | TGTGCCAGCAGCCAAGAGGCCAGGGCCGGCGAGCAGTACTTC
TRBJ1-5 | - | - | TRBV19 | CASSGQFNQPQHF | TGTGCCAGTAGCGGACAGTTCAATCAGCCCCAGCATTTT
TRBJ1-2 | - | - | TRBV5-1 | CASSLVPGSQYGYTF | TGCGCCAGCAGCTTGGTCCCAGGCAGCCAATATGGCTACACCTTC
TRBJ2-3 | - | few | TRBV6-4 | CASSDRGVGDADTQYF | TGTGCCAGCAGTGACCGGGGAGTGGGAGACGCAGATACGCAGTATTTT
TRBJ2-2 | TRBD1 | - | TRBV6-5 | CASSYWKGQGTGELFF | TGTGCCAGCAGTTACTGGAAAGGACAGGGCACCGGGGAGCTGTTTTTT
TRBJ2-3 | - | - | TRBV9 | CASSVSGQIDTQYF | TGTGCCAGCAGCGTAAGTGGGCAGATAGATACGCAGTATTTT
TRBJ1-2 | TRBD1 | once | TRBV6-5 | CASSYRRSRGREGYTF | TGTGCCAGCAGTTACCGAAGAAGCAGGGGGCGCGAGGGCTACACCTTC
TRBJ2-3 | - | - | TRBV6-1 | CASSEAGGADTQYF | TGTGCCAGCAGTGAAGCGGGGGGGGCTGATACGCAGTATTTT
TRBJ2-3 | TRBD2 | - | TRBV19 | CASSIEPSGSADTQYF | TGTGCCAGTAGTATAGAGCCCAGCGGGAGCGCAGATACGCAGTATTTT